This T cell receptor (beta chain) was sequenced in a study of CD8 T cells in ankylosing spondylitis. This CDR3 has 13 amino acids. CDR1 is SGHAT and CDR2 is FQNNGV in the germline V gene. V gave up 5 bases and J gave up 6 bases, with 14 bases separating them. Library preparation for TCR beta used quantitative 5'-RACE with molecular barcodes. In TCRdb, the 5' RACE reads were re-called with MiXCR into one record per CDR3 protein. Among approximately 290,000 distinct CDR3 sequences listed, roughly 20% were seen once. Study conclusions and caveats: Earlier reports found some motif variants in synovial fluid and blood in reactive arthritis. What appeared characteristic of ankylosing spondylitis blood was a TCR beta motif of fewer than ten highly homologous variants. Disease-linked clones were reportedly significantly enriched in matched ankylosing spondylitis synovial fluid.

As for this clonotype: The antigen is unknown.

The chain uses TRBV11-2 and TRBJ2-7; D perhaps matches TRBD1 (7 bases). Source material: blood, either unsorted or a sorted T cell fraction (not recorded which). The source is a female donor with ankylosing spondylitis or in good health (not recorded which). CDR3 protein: CASSQGDFREQYF. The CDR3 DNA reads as TGTGCCAGCAGCCAGGGGGACTTCCGCGAGCAGTACTTC.